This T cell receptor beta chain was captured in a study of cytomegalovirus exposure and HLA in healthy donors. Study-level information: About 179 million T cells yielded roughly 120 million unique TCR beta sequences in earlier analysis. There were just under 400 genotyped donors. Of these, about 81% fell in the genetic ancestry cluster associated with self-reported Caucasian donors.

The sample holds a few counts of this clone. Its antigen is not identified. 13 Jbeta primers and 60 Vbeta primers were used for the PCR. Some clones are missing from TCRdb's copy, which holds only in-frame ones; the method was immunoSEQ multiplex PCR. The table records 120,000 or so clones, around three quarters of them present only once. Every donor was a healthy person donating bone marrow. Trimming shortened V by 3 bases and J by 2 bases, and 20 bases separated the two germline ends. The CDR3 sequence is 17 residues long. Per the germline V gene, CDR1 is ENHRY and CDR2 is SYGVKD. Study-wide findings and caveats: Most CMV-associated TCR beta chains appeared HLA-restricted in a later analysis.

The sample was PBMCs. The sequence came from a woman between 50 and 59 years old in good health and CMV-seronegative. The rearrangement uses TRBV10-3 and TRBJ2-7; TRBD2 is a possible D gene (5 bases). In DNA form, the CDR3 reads TGTGCCATCAGTGAACTCGGAGTGAGTGGGGAGACCTACGAGCAGTACTTC. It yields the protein CAISELGVSGETYEQYF.